The T cell receptor beta chain described here comes from a study of cytomegalovirus exposure and HLA in healthy donors. The CDR3 runs 14 residues. Germline lookup yields CDR1 LGHNA and CDR2 YSLEER. V lost 0 bases and J lost 3, with 8 bases in between. Study results and caveats: Reports indicate that TCR beta sequences accurately predicted the HLA-A and HLA-B alleles of most subjects.

Everyone who donated was a healthy bone marrow donor. Remarks on this clone: Its antigen is still unknown.

The primer mix had 60 Vbeta and 13 Jbeta primers. Some clones are missing from TCRdb's copy, which holds only in-frame ones; the method was immunoSEQ multiplex PCR. The data show over 150,000 clones, with approximately 77% seen just once and over 1.3% held by the top ten. The source material was PBMCs. This sequence originates from a man between 18 and 29 years old in good health and CMV-seronegative. The chain joins TRBV4-3 to TRBJ1-1; D not certain. The CDR3 nucleotides are TGCGCCAGCAGCCAAGAAAACGGGGACACTGAAGCTTTCTTT. It encodes CASSQENGDTEAFF.